This T cell receptor (beta chain) appears in the sequencing data of a study of early T cells in non-severe SARS-CoV-2 infection. Background on the study: Sequenced material consisted of bulk RNA (from unsorted whole blood), and chains were unpaired.

TCRdb re-called the 5' RACE reads through MiXCR, storing one row per CDR3 protein. The data show tens of thousands of distinct CDR3 sequences, 13% seen once. Germline V gene data show CDR1 as LNHDA and CDR2 as SQIVND (reference sequence). The CDR3 contains 16 residues. Trimming took 4 bases from V and 7 from J; bases not matched to a gene: 11. The sequence was collected from an adult who was a healthcare worker with PCR-confirmed SARS-CoV-2 infection or an uninfected control (not recorded which). The sample comprised whole blood. The chain uses TRBV19 and TRBJ1-5; 9 positions agree with TRBD1. The CDR3 protein is CASSRSPTGGRQPQHF. The CDR3 DNA reads TGTGCCAGTAGTAGAAGCCCGACAGGGGGTAGACAGCCCCAGCATTTT. The variable domain in full, completed from reference TRBV19 and TRBJ1-5, reads DGGITQSPKYLFRKEGQNVTLSCEQNLNHDAMYWYRQDPGQGLRLIYYSQIVNDFQKGDIAEGYSVSREKKESFPLTVTSAQKNPTAFYLCASSRSPTGGRQPQHFGDGTRLSIL.